Listed here are 20 T cell receptor beta chains from one sample, sequenced in a study of radiotherapy plus CTLA-4 blockade in lung cancer. Clones were sequenced by immunoSEQ multiplex PCR, and TCRdb holds only the in-frame ones, with some missing. Among over 75,000 clones listed, roughly four fifths were seen once. The sample was peripheral blood, taken from a patient treated with radiotherapy plus ipilimumab. The receptors stem from a human donor with non-small cell lung cancer who had stable disease on radiotherapy plus ipilimumab.

The genes are TRBV5-1 and TRBJ2-5; possible D gene TRBD1, 6 bases. CDR1 is SGHRS and CDR2 is YFSETQ in the germline V gene. V dropped 6 bases and J dropped 2 bases, with 17 bases sitting between them. The CDR3 is 15 amino acids. The CDR3 bases are TGCGCCAGCATCCTCCGGACAGCCTTACAAGAGACCCAGTACTTC. Translated, it gives CASILRTALQETQYF.

The genes are TRBV6-5 and TRBJ1-1; TRBD1 aligns across 7 bases. The V and J ends lost 2 bases and 6 bases, in that order; junction bases with no gene match: 3. Germline V gene sequence: CDR1 MNHEY, CDR2 SVGAGI. The CDR3 sequence is 13 residues long. CDR3 coding DNA: TGTGCCAGCAGTTACCGAGACAGGGCTGAAGCTTTCTTT. Protein sequence: CASSYRDRAEAFF.

This chain joins TRBV30 and TRBJ2-1, with TRBD2 matching over 13 bases. The V gene end was trimmed by 0 bases and the J gene end by 8 bases; junction bases not matched to a gene: 7. CDR1 and CDR2 (germline): GTSNPN, SVGIG (reference sequence). CDR3 size: 16 residues. Here the CDR3 reads CAWSVQLAGGRHEQFF. CDR3 DNA sequence: TGTGCCTGGAGTGTTCAACTAGCGGGGGGGCGTCATGAGCAGTTCTTC.

The chain joins TRBV2 to TRBJ1-5, with 9 bases aligning to TRBD1. V shed 8 bases and J 3 bases; nucleotides not matched to a gene: 8. Germline CDR1 reads SNHLY; CDR2 reads FYNNEI. This CDR3 has 15 residues. The CDR3 DNA reads as TGTGCCAGCCGAAAACAGGGGGCGGACAATCAGCCCCAGCATTTT. Amino acids: CASRKQGADNQPQHF.

The chain joins TRBV27 to TRBJ2-5; D is possibly TRBD2 (6 bases). V was trimmed by 2 bases and J by 7 bases, leaving 11 bases between them. Germline CDR1 reads MNHEY; CDR2 reads SMNVEV (reference sequence). The CDR3 totals 13 residues. The CDR3 loop reads CASSLRETGTQYF. As DNA, the CDR3 is TGTGCCAGCAGTTTACGGGAGACCGGGACCCAGTACTTC.

This clone was picked up a small number of times. The genes are TRBV6-1 and TRBJ2-4; no clear D. Germline values: CDR1 MNHNS, CDR2 SASEGT. V lost 0 bases and J 3 bases, leaving 12 bases between the germline ends. This CDR3 comprises 16 residues. For the CDR3, the DNA is TGTGCCAGCAGTGAAGCGATAGGGTTGGGCAAAAACATTCAGTACTTC. Its translation: CASSEAIGLGKNIQYF.

The gene calls are TRBV28 and TRBJ1-5; D possibly corresponds to TRBD1 (5 bases). CDR1 and CDR2 (germline): MDHEN, SYDVKM. The CDR3 spans 16 residues. Trimming took 4 bases from V and 7 from J, leaving 20 bases between them. The CDR3 loop reads CASSSGSGSWGQPQHF. In nucleotides, the CDR3 is TGTGCCAGCAGTTCGGGCTCGGGCAGTTGGGGGCAGCCCCAGCATTTT.

This CDR3 is CASRLPSGGYTF. The CDR3 region has the DNA TGTGCCAGCAGACTTCCCTCGGGTGGCTACACCTTC. This chain links TRBV6-5 with TRBJ1-2; D remains unclear. The length of the CDR3 is 12 residues. The germline V gene encodes CDR1 MNHEY and CDR2 SVGAGI. The germline V and J ends were trimmed by 6 bases and 7 bases, with 12 bases remaining between them.

This chain uses TRBV28 with TRBJ2-2; 8 bases map to TRBD2. Unmatched junction bases numbered 12, after V lost 2 bases and J lost 7 bases. CDR3 length: 17 amino acids. Germline assignment: CDR1 MDHEN and CDR2 SYDVKM. This CDR3 reads CASSLTAGGVPDGELFF. The CDR3 DNA follows: TGTGCCAGCAGTTTAACTGCGGGGGGCGTTCCGGACGGGGAGCTGTTTTTT. The full variable domain, its missing parts supplied by reference TRBV28 and TRBJ2-2, is DVKVTQSSRYLVKRTGEKVFLECVQDMDHENMFWYRQDPGLGLRLIYFSYDVKMKEKGDIPEGYSVSREKKERFSLILESASTNQTSMYLCASSLTAGGVPDGELFFGEGSRLTVL.

This clone was counted only a few times. The rearrangement uses TRBV28 and TRBJ1-1; D gene unclear. The CDR3 runs to 13 residues. V gave up 3 bases and J gave up 7 bases, with 12 bases separating them. Germline loops: CDR1 MDHEN, CDR2 SYDVKM. CDR3 bases: TGTGCCAGCAGTTTCCCCCTCCGGAATGAAGCTTTCTTT. Translated, it gives CASSFPLRNEAFF.

DNA for the CDR3: TGTGCCAGTAGTACCAACAGGGGGCAAGGCTACACCTTC. This codes for CASSTNRGQGYTF. This chain connects TRBV19 to TRBJ1-2; 9 positions match TRBD1. The germline V gene encodes CDR1 LNHDA and CDR2 SQIVND (reference sequence). Trimming cost V 4 bases and J 8 bases; bases outside gene matches: 5. The CDR3 is 13 residues long. Together with reference TRBV19 and TRBJ1-2, the CDR3 gives the full variable domain: DGGITQSPKYLFRKEGQNVTLSCEQNLNHDAMYWYRQDPGQGLRLIYYSQIVNDFQKGDIAEGYSVSREKKESFPLTVTSAQKNPTAFYLCASSTNRGQGYTFGSGTRLTVV.

The rearrangement joins TRBV28 to TRBJ2-5; 12 nucleotides match TRBD2. The CDR3 runs 19 residues. V gave up 3 bases and J gave up 0 bases; unmatched junction bases: 11. Germline CDR1 reads MDHEN; CDR2 reads SYDVKM. The CDR3, as DNA: TGTGCCAGCAGTTTTCCCCTAGCGGGAGGGAATACGTACCAAGAGACCCAGTACTTC. This encodes CASSFPLAGGNTYQETQYF.

J is TRBJ1-2 and V is TRBV2; 11 nucleotides agree with TRBD1. This CDR3 has 14 residues. Germline CDR1 SNHLY, CDR2 FYNNEI. V shed 8 bases and J 4 bases; nucleotides not matched to a gene: 6. The CDR3 loop is CASADRGQTYGYTF. Written as DNA, the CDR3 is TGTGCCAGCGCGGACAGGGGGCAGACCTATGGCTACACCTTC. The whole variable domain, filled in from reference TRBV2 and TRBJ1-2, reads EPEVTQTPSHQVTQMGQEVILRCVPISNHLYFYWYRQILGQKVEFLVSFYNNEISEKSEIFDDQFSVERPDGSNFTLKIRSTKLEDSAMYFCASADRGQTYGYTFGSGTRLTVV.

In this sample, this clone turned up a few times. The V and J genes are TRBV9 and TRBJ2-7; the match to TRBD2 covers 7 bases. This CDR3 has 15 residues. V was pared by 2 bases and J by 1 base, with 6 bases of the junction left unmatched. Germline values: CDR1 SGDLS, CDR2 YYNGEE. The CDR3 is CASSVGASGSYEQYF. In DNA, the CDR3 is TGTGCCAGCAGCGTCGGGGCTAGCGGATCCTACGAGCAGTACTTC.

The chain uses TRBV27 and TRBJ2-3; D is possibly TRBD2 (5 bases). V lost 5 bases, J lost 1 base, and 22 bases lay in between. CDR1 and CDR2 (germline): MNHEY, SMNVEV (reference sequence). CDR3 length: 18 residues. This chain's CDR3 is CASSPYPVVARGTDTQYF. Written as DNA, the CDR3 is TGTGCCAGCAGTCCCTACCCGGTGGTAGCGAGGGGCACAGATACGCAGTATTTT.

The chain recombines TRBV2 with TRBJ1-5; D uncertain. V gave up 4 bases and J gave up 6 bases, with 16 bases separating them. CDR3 length: 15 residues. CDR1 is SNHLY, CDR2 FYNNEI, per germline. CDR3 in DNA: TGTGCCAGCAGTGCGGACGTCCGAGGTAGTCAGCCCCAGCATTTT. It yields the protein CASSADVRGSQPQHF.

V gene TRBV9 combines with J gene TRBJ2-3; 10 nucleotides line up with TRBD2. Germline-derived CDR1 and CDR2 are SGDLS and YYNGEE. With V trimmed by 5 bases and J by 4 bases, 4 bases remained unmatched. The CDR3 is 14 amino acids. The CDR3 DNA reads as TGTGCCAGCAGTCTAGCGGGAGAGGCAGATACGCAGTATTTT. This translates into CASSLAGEADTQYF. Together with reference TRBV9 and TRBJ2-3, the CDR3 gives the full variable domain: DSGVTQTPKHLITATGQRVTLRCSPRSGDLSVYWYQQSLDQGLQFLIQYYNGEERAKGNILERFSAQQFPDLHSELNLSSLELGDSALYFCASSLAGEADTQYFGPGTRLTVL.

The rearrangement uses TRBV30 and TRBJ1-2, with D maybe TRBD1 (5 bases). Trimming stripped 5 bases from V and 7 bases from J, with 17 bases between. There are 13 residues in the CDR3. Germline V gives CDR1 GTSNPN, CDR2 SVGIG (reference sequence). The CDR3 region has the DNA TGTGCCTGGGGTCGGTTAGGGGCCAGTGGCTACACCTTC. Protein product: CAWGRLGASGYTF.

The chain uses TRBV10-1 and TRBJ2-5, with 11 nucleotides matching TRBD1. Germline assignment: CDR1 WNHNN and CDR2 SYGVQD (reference sequence). The CDR3 contains 16 residues. The J segment lost 2 bases and the V segment lost 3 bases, leaving 5 bases of the junction unmatched. For the CDR3, the DNA is TGCGCCAGCAGTGAAGCCGGGACAGGGGGACAAGAGACCCAGTACTTC. Its translation: CASSEAGTGGQETQYF.

This clone appeared once. The chain recombines TRBV28 with TRBJ2-2; D remains unclear. CDR1 MDHEN and CDR2 SYDVKM come from the germline V gene. This CDR3 spans 12 amino acids. V lost 6 bases and J 9 bases, leaving 11 bases between the germline ends. CDR3 residues: CASSGQVRELFF. For the CDR3, the DNA is TGTGCCAGCAGCGGGCAGGTGAGGGAGCTGTTTTTT.